Below are 20 T cell receptor beta chains sequenced from a single sample in a study of T cells in Graves' hyperthyroidism and ophthalmopathy. The source material, RNA transcripts, was used to amplify TCR beta CDR3 regions. A set of HTBI primers served as the primers for a first-round RT-PCR of the TCR CDR3. One entry per CDR3 protein results from TCRdb running MiXCR on the multiplex PCR reads. The data show 550,000 to 650,000 distinct CDR3 sequences, around 13% seen once. Sequencing was done on a sample of blood. All receptors derive from a woman between 25 and 40 years old with Graves' hyperthyroidism that later progressed to Graves' ophthalmopathy.

This clonotype appeared many times. V and J are TRBV12-3 or TRBV12-4 and TRBJ1-1, with D possibly TRBD1 on 6 matching bases. Trimming shortened V by 5 bases and J by 2 bases, and 18 bases separated the two germline ends. This CDR3 is 16 amino acids long. The CDR3 coding sequence is TGTGCCAGCAGTCCGCTTCCGGGACAAGCAAACACTGAAGCTTTCTTT. Encoded protein: CASSPLPGQANTEAFF.

This clonotype was seen repeatedly, ten times or more. This chain connects TRBV28 to TRBJ1-1; a possible D gene is TRBD1 (5 bases). This CDR3 has 13 amino acids. The ends were cut back, 5 bases at V and 8 bases at J, with 15 bases in the middle. Germline CDR1 and CDR2: MDHEN and SYDVKM. CDR3 DNA: TGTGCCAGCAGTCTTGGGACTCCCGTCGAAGCTTTCTTT. Its protein product is CASSLGTPVEAFF.

This clonotype came up many times. This chain uses TRBV9 with TRBJ2-3; 10 bases align to TRBD2. The junction had 5 bases not matched to a gene; V was cut back by 4 bases and J by 3 bases. The germline V gene encodes CDR1 SGDLS and CDR2 YYNGEE. There are 15 residues in the CDR3. The CDR3 reads CASSSPGLATDTQYF. CDR3 nucleotide sequence: TGTGCCAGCAGCTCGCCGGGACTAGCGACAGATACGCAGTATTTT. Complete variable domain (other parts from reference TRBV9 and TRBJ2-3): DSGVTQTPKHLITATGQRVTLRCSPRSGDLSVYWYQQSLDQGLQFLIQYYNGEERAKGNILERFSAQQFPDLHSELNLSSLELGDSALYFCASSSPGLATDTQYFGPGTRLTVL.

In its sample, this clonotype was seen many times. The CDR3 loop is CASSLVSGRVTAGELFF. In DNA form, the CDR3 reads TGTGCCAGCAGTTTAGTAAGCGGGAGGGTTACCGCCGGGGAGCTGTTTTTT. The rearrangement links TRBV27 to TRBJ2-2; TRBD2 matches at 10 bases. Trimming cost V 2 bases and J 6 bases; bases outside gene matches: 9. The CDR3 totals 17 residues. Germline CDR1 reads MNHEY; CDR2 reads SMNVEV (reference sequence).

This clonotype has at least ten counts. The chain joins TRBV10-3 to TRBJ2-1; TRBD2 aligns across 11 bases. CDR1 is ENHRY and CDR2 is SYGVKD in the germline V gene. Trimming took 6 bases from V and 3 from J; bases not matched to a gene: 7. The CDR3 runs 16 residues. CDR3 sequence reads: CAIRLTLAGGYNEQFF. For the CDR3, the DNA is TGTGCCATCAGGCTGACTCTAGCGGGAGGCTACAATGAGCAGTTCTTC.

This clonotype was recorded many times. This chain uses TRBV11-3 with TRBJ1-1; weak D call: TRBD1 (6 bases). Trimming shortened V by 1 base and J by 11 bases, and 14 bases separated the two germline ends. In germline, CDR1 is SGHNT, CDR2 YENEEA. The CDR3 consists of 13 residues. The CDR3 protein is CASSLVGQGFAFF. DNA of the CDR3: TGTGCCAGCAGCTTAGTAGGCCAGGGGTTCGCTTTCTTT. Looking up the rest from reference TRBV11-3 and TRBJ1-1 gives the full variable domain: EAGVVQSPRYKIIEKKQPVAFWCNPISGHNTLYWYLQNLGQGPELLIRYENEEAVDDSQLPKDRFSAERLKGVDSTLKIQPAELGDSAVYLCASSLVGQGFAFFGQGTRLTVV.

This clonotype was counted ten times or more. J is TRBJ2-7 and V is TRBV18; no clear D. CDR3 length: 14 residues. V lost 6 bases and J lost 3, with 15 bases in between. Germline V gene data show CDR1 as KGHSH and CDR2 as LQKENI. The CDR3 is CASSREDGIYEQYF. The CDR3 nucleotides read TGTGCCAGCTCCCGAGAGGACGGCATCTACGAGCAGTACTTC. The whole variable domain, filled in from reference TRBV18 and TRBJ2-7, reads NAGVMQNPRHLVRRRGQEARLRCSPMKGHSHVYWYRQLPEEGLKFMVYLQKENIIDESGMPKERFSAEFPKEGPSILRIQQVVRGDSAAYFCASSREDGIYEQYFGPGTRLTVT.

This chain uses TRBV2 with TRBJ2-2; possibly TRBD1 or TRBD2 for D (5 bases each). This CDR3 has 13 residues. The germline V and J ends were trimmed by 8 bases and 3 bases, with 10 bases remaining between them. Germline V gives CDR1 SNHLY, CDR2 FYNNEI. CDR3 DNA sequence: TGTGCCAGCGGTCGGGGCTACACCGGGGAGCTGTTTTTT. Its protein product is CASGRGYTGELFF.

The chain has TRBV19 and TRBJ2-1, with 11 nucleotides matching TRBD2. CDR1 LNHDA and CDR2 SQIVND come from the germline V gene (reference sequence). CDR3 size: 16 residues. The V and J ends lost 7 bases and 2 bases, in that order; junction bases with no gene match: 7. The CDR3 DNA follows: TGTGCCAGTACCCCCGGGACTAGCGGAACCTACAATGAGCAGTTCTTC. Its translation is CASTPGTSGTYNEQFF.

This clonotype was detected ten times or more. One junction end does not reproduce the germline sequence, and a read error may be involved. The V call is TRBV30, the J call TRBJ1-3; tentatively, D is TRBD1 (6 bases). The CDR3 length is 11 residues. Germline CDR1 is GTSNPN and CDR2 is SVGIG (reference sequence). The CDR3 DNA reads TGTGCCTGGAGTGTCGACAGGACTATGAATTTT. Translating gives CAWSVDRTMNF.

This clonotype was seen many times. The rearrangement links TRBV30 to TRBJ2-7, with 9 bases that match TRBD1. The CDR3 length is 14 residues. The V segment lost 5 bases and the J segment 7 bases; nucleotides outside the gene matches: 12. CDR1 and CDR2 (germline): GTSNPN, SVGIG (reference sequence). The CDR3 reads CAWVEGQGRREQYF. In DNA, the CDR3 is TGTGCCTGGGTCGAAGGACAGGGGAGGAGGGAGCAGTACTTC.

The chain couples TRBV7-9 to TRBJ2-2, with D maybe TRBD2 (5 bases). V shed 5 bases and J shed 0 bases, with 16 bases lying between them. Germline assignment: CDR1 SEHNR and CDR2 FQNEAQ (reference sequence). This CDR3 has 17 amino acids. Here the CDR3 DNA reads TGTGCCAGCAGCCGAGGGAGTAGTGCTTCGAACACCGGGGAGCTGTTTTTT. Its protein product is CASSRGSSASNTGELFF.

The chain combines TRBV12-3 or TRBV12-4 with TRBJ2-6; TRBD1 matches 7 bases. The length of the CDR3 is 16 residues. J gave up 3 bases and V 1 base, and 3 bases lay outside the gene matches. CDR3 nucleotide sequence: TGTGCCAGCAGTTTAGGCAGGGGGAATGGGGCCAACGTCCTGACTTTC. As protein: CASSLGRGNGANVLTF.

Many counts were recorded for this clonotype. J is TRBJ2-7 and V is TRBV7-2; D gene unclear. From germline, CDR1 is SGHTA and CDR2 FQGNSA. This CDR3 has 13 residues. The V gene lost 3 bases and the J gene lost 2 bases, with 8 bases spanning the gap. The CDR3 sequence is CASSFPGPYEQYF. The DNA of the CDR3 is TGTGCCAGCAGCTTCCCCGGGCCCTACGAGCAGTACTTC.

Ten or more counts support this clonotype. The chain couples TRBV12-3 or TRBV12-4 to TRBJ2-2; D is unresolved. Trimming pared 7 bases from V and 3 bases from J, leaving 15 bases between. The CDR3 contains 15 residues. CDR3 nucleotides: TGTGCCAGCAACCCACCGGAAGGAGACACCGGGGAGCTGTTTTTT. It specifies CASNPPEGDTGELFF.

This clonotype was detected ten times or more. The chain combines TRBV7-3 with TRBJ1-1; possible D gene TRBD1, 5 bases. CDR1 and CDR2 (germline): SGHTA, FQGTGA. V lost 3 bases, J lost 0 bases, and 8 bases lay in between. This CDR3 region has 14 residues. CDR3 sequence: CASSLQDMNTEAFF. The DNA for the CDR3 is TGTGCCAGCAGCTTGCAGGACATGAACACTGAAGCTTTCTTT.

This clonotype occurred many times. V usage is TRBV2 and J usage is TRBJ1-1; no definite D call. Germline V gives CDR1 SNHLY, CDR2 FYNNEI. The CDR3 consists of 12 residues. V gave up 7 bases and J gave up 1 base, with 7 bases separating them. Here the CDR3 DNA reads TGTGCCAGCACTAACACGAACACTGAAGCTTTCTTT. Residues: CASTNTNTEAFF.

This clonotype was seen repeatedly, ten times or more. The chain is built from TRBV2 and TRBJ2-3, with a weak D call TRBD2 (5 bases). The germline V gene encodes CDR1 SNHLY and CDR2 FYNNEI. This CDR3 is 17 amino acids long. Trimming removed 2 bases at V and 0 bases at J, with 15 bases between. Here the CDR3 DNA reads TGTGCCAGCAGTGAATCCGAATCGGGCGGGAGCACAGATACGCAGTATTTT. The encoded protein is CASSESESGGSTDTQYF.

This clonotype was detected ten times or more. CDR3 amino acids: CASRRPGQGARSGELFF. CDR3 in DNA: TGTGCCAGCAGGCGTCCGGGACAGGGGGCGCGGTCCGGGGAGCTGTTTTTT. V usage is TRBV11-2 and J usage is TRBJ2-2, with 12 bases aligning to TRBD1. CDR1 is SGHAT, CDR2 FQNNGV, per germline. This CDR3 has 17 residues. The V gene end was trimmed by 6 bases and the J gene end by 6 bases; junction bases not matched to a gene: 11.

This clonotype was seen more than once but under ten times. The V call is TRBV24-1, the J call TRBJ2-2; weak D call: TRBD1 (6 bases). CDR1 and CDR2 (germline): KGHDR, SFDVKD. This CDR3 spans 16 amino acids. Trimming took off 0 bases at V and 4 bases at J, with 11 bases between the two ends. CDR3 nucleotide sequence: TGTGCCACCAGTGATTTGCAGGGGCTTGGCACCGGGGAGCTGTTTTTT. This gives the protein CATSDLQGLGTGELFF.